This T cell receptor beta chain stems from a study of T cell repertoires in cytomegalovirus infection. Looking at the study overall: Signatures in public TCR beta sequences pointed to both CMV infection and matching HLA type. Study-wide results and caveats: In two of eight donors, the top clonotype was HLA-C-restricted CMV-specific. Cumulative public TCR beta family frequency identified CMV carriers with the relevant HLA.

Germline V CDR1 and CDR2: DFQATT, SNEGSKA (reference sequence). The CDR3 loop spans 13 amino acids. Trimming removed 5 bases at V and 3 bases at J, with 11 bases between. About this clonotype itself: Its antigen is currently unknown.

TCRdb re-called the reads with MiXCR, one entry per CDR3 protein. The sample holds hundreds of thousands of distinct CDR3 sequences; about 30% are singletons and the top ten take about 20%. The origin of this receptor is a human donor in good health (CMV status not recorded). Some clones in this sample may be carry-over from other donors' samples. The sample in question was cultured PBMCs, obtained from culture after CMV antigen stimulation. This chain links TRBV20-1 with TRBJ1-5, with D unclear. CDR3 nucleotide sequence: TGCAGTGCTTATGACACGGACAATCAGCCCCAGCATTTT. It yields the protein CSAYDTDNQPQHF.